The source of this TCR beta chain is a study of metastatic and nonmetastatic thyroid tumors. Overall study: Samples came from malignant and benign thyroid patients, and repertoires were compared across blood and tumor or nodule tissue. Study-wide results and caveats: Reportedly, malignant thyroid tumors had significantly higher TCR beta diversity than benign nodules, in blood and tumor.

Germline V gene data show CDR1 as LGHDT and CDR2 as YNNKEL (reference sequence). Trimming cost V 1 base and J 5 bases, with 9 bases left between them. The CDR3 spans 13 residues. No treatment had been given to any patient before thyroid surgery. MiXCR was used by TCRdb to re-call the PCR reads. This sample yields some 14,000 clones, of which around a third are seen a single time; approximately 11% belongs to the top ten. The count of this clone is one. Its antigen is not identified. The specimen was tumor tissue. The gene calls are TRBV3-1 and TRBJ2-7; D is unclear. This receptor was taken from a male donor with papillary thyroid cancer or a benign thyroid nodule (not recorded which). Some clones in this sample may be carry-over from other donors' samples. The CDR3 sequence is CASSQVRSNEQYF. DNA for the CDR3: TGTGCCAGCAGCCAAGTACGTTCGAACGAGCAGTACTTC.